The clone carrying this TCR beta chain was counted a few times. The antigen remains undetermined. The data stem from a study of beta chain features in type 1 diabetes. Isolated RNA was reverse transcribed in full, so expressed TCRB transcripts were sequenced. Some clones are missing from TCRdb's copy, which holds only in-frame ones; the method was immunoSEQ multiplex PCR. Of over 650,000 clones listed, around 15% are singletons. This CDR3 region has 16 residues. Looked up from germline, CDR1 is LGHNA and CDR2 is YSLEER. V was cut by 2 bases and J by 8 bases, with 20 bases left in between. Points from the study as a whole: The study found moderately but significantly shorter TCRB CDR3s in all four CD4+ subsets of Type 1 diabetes patients.

CD45RO/CCR7/CD25/CD127/CD95/CD27 staining was used to isolate CD4+ naive, central memory, regulatory and stem cell-like memory cells by sorting. The TCR sequence derives from a man aged 18 to 35 with type 1 diabetes. Sequencing was done on a sample of naive CD4+ T cells from blood. V gene TRBV4-3 combines with J gene TRBJ2-3; unclear D gene. CDR3 sequence (DNA): TGCGCCAGCAGCCAATTTAAGGTAGAGGACGGCGGTACGCAGTATTTT. This encodes CASSQFKVEDGGTQYF.